A single sample is the source of the 5 T cell receptor beta chains below, sequenced in a study of blood T cell repertoires in COVID-19. The table came from immunoSEQ multiplex PCR; TCRdb's copy has only in-frame clones and leaves some out. The profile shows some 80,000 clones, about four fifths of them singletons. Sequencing was done on a sample of peripheral blood. Receptors originate from a human donor in a cohort sampled during active COVID-19.

This clone was found a few times. The CDR3: CASSLEAGLTGELFF. The CDR3 DNA is TGTGCCAGCAGCTTAGAGGCAGGGCTCACCGGGGAGCTGTTTTTT. The rearrangement links TRBV7-9 to TRBJ2-2; D perhaps matches TRBD1 (5 bases). The length of the CDR3 is 15 residues. Germline assignment: CDR1 SEHNR and CDR2 FQNEAQ (reference sequence). V lost 1 base and J lost 4, with 10 bases in between.

The chain uses TRBV6-2 or TRBV6-3 and TRBJ2-1; D gene ambiguous. CDR3 length: 14 residues. Between the trimmed V and J ends, which lost 2 bases and 4 bases, there was a span of 9 bases. Germline CDR1 MNHEY, CDR2 SVGEGT. The CDR3 nucleotides are TGTGCCAGCAGTTACGGTGCAGGTTACAATGAGCAGTTCTTC. It yields the protein CASSYGAGYNEQFF.

About this clone: This specimen includes other DNA sequences encoding the same CDR3. The gene calls are TRBV6-5 and TRBJ2-2; D might be TRBD1 (5 bases). V lost 2 bases and J lost 2, with 9 bases in between. The CDR3 is 15 residues long. Germline-derived CDR1 and CDR2 are MNHEY and SVGAGI. CDR3 in amino acids: CASSYDRSNTGELFF. The DNA of the CDR3 is TGTGCCAGCAGTTACGACAGATCAAACACCGGGGAGCTGTTTTTT.

This clone was counted between two and nine times. The chain uses TRBV4-3 and TRBJ2-6, with a tentative D call TRBD1 (6 bases). V lost 0 bases to trimming and J lost 0 bases, with 6 bases between them. The length of the CDR3 is 16 residues. CDR1 and CDR2 (germline): LGHNA, YSLEER. In DNA form, the CDR3 reads TGCGCCAGCAGCCAAGAACAGGGCTCTGGGGCCAACGTCCTGACTTTC. This encodes CASSQEQGSGANVLTF.

J is TRBJ2-3 and V is TRBV9, with D possibly TRBD2 on 5 matching bases. This CDR3 is built from 14 residues. The V end was cut by 7 bases, the J end by 0 bases, with 12 bases between. Germline V gene data show CDR1 as SGDLS and CDR2 as YYNGEE. The CDR3 DNA reads TGTGCCAGCGGACGGGGATCTAGCACAGATACGCAGTATTTT. This translates into CASGRGSSTDTQYF.